A selection of T cell receptor beta chains follows, all from one sample in a study of blood T cell repertoires in COVID-19. TCRdb's table, derived via immunoSEQ multiplex PCR, lists solely in-frame clones and lacks some. The sample contains about 190,000 clones, about 81% of which appear only once. Sequencing was carried out using PBMCs or T cells enriched from blood (not recorded which). These receptors all stem from a woman aged 25 to 45 who had recovered from COVID-19. The CDR3 runs from the conserved cysteine through the conserved F or W. Each record gives: CDR3 protein, CDR3 length, clone size, V gene, J gene. Expanded clones get a size class; other rows say once, few or many, or leave the size out.

CDR3: CASRIDRVGNTEAFF
length: 15
size: .
V: TRBV11-2
J: TRBJ1-1

CDR3: CASSFRRGRSPLHF
length: 14
size: few
V: TRBV28
J: TRBJ1-6

CDR3: CASFQEATDTQYF
length: 13
size: .
V: TRBV5-1
J: TRBJ2-3

CDR3: CASKADTTNEKLFF
length: 14
size: .
V: TRBV2
J: TRBJ1-4

CDR3: CASSHPGGASYNSPLHF
length: 17
size: .
V: TRBV7-2
J: TRBJ1-6

CDR3: CASSPGDYGYTF
length: 12
size: few
V: TRBV7-9
J: TRBJ1-2

CDR3: CASSLAGGSHEQYF
length: 14
size: .
V: TRBV13
J: TRBJ2-7

CDR3: CASSHPSGGRETQYF
length: 15
size: .
V: TRBV7-8
J: TRBJ2-5

CDR3: CASSTGTVELPQHF
length: 14
size: .
V: TRBV19
J: TRBJ1-5

CDR3: CASTLGVAGPEQYF
length: 14
size: .
V: TRBV9
J: TRBJ2-7

CDR3: CARSLDLVEDKSFMNTEAFF
length: 20
size: .
V: TRBV5-3
J: TRBJ1-1

CDR3: CASSANLRGGYQETQYF
length: 17
size: .
V: TRBV7-9
J: TRBJ2-5

CDR3: CASSLNGGAGYGYTF
length: 15
size: .
V: TRBV7-2
J: TRBJ1-2

CDR3: CASSPPLAGGDNEQFF
length: 16
size: .
V: TRBV18
J: TRBJ2-1

CDR3: CASSLAPGNTEAFF
length: 14
size: .
V: TRBV27
J: TRBJ1-1

CDR3: CSVGGTGDNEKLFF
length: 14
size: .
V: TRBV29-1
J: TRBJ1-4

CDR3: CASSAGTGNYGYTF
length: 14
size: few
V: TRBV2
J: TRBJ1-2

CDR3: CASSRGVAEAFF
length: 12
size: .
V: TRBV7-9
J: TRBJ1-1

CDR3: CASSPDRVYNEQFF
length: 14
size: few
V: TRBV28
J: TRBJ2-1

CDR3: CAISDKTGGRTEAFF
length: 15
size: .
V: TRBV10-3
J: TRBJ1-1

CDR3: CASSQGANQPQHF
length: 13
size: few
V: TRBV3-1/TRBV3-2
J: TRBJ1-5

CDR3: CASSPTVGEQFF
length: 12
size: .
V: TRBV11-1
J: TRBJ2-1

CDR3: CASSPLSSYNEQFF
length: 14
size: .
V: TRBV18
J: TRBJ2-1

CDR3: CASSSDRHYGYTF
length: 13
size: .
V: TRBV11-2
J: TRBJ1-2

CDR3: CASSPLHRADTDTQYF
length: 16
size: .
V: TRBV18
J: TRBJ2-3

CDR3: CASSVDSGSTDTQYF
length: 15
size: .
V: TRBV11-2
J: TRBJ2-3

CDR3: CASSRSGIDQSQHF
length: 14
size: .
V: TRBV5-5
J: TRBJ1-5

CDR3: CASSPGTSPFNEQFF
length: 15
size: once
V: TRBV28
J: TRBJ2-1

CDR3: CASSVRPTGTYGYTF
length: 15
size: .
V: TRBV9
J: TRBJ1-2

CDR3: CASSQGPSLGAINQPQHF
length: 18
size: .
V: TRBV19
J: TRBJ1-5

CDR3: CASSQDYTGGTYEQYF
length: 16
size: once
V: TRBV4-1
J: TRBJ2-7

CDR3: CASTPSGIYNEQFF
length: 14
size: .
V: TRBV5-1
J: TRBJ2-1

CDR3: CASSLSDTYEQYF
length: 13
size: .
V: TRBV7-7
J: TRBJ2-7

CDR3: CASSFRGDNEQFF
length: 13
size: .
V: TRBV7-3
J: TRBJ2-1

CDR3: CASSGSDFSGADTQYF
length: 16
size: .
V: TRBV19
J: TRBJ2-3

CDR3: CASSGPTGQGRYEQYF
length: 16
size: .
V: TRBV9
J: TRBJ2-7

CDR3: CASRGTGSQPQHF
length: 13
size: few
V: TRBV28
J: TRBJ1-5

CDR3: CASSTRLQGISDTQYF
length: 16
size: .
V: TRBV5-1
J: TRBJ2-3

CDR3: CASSSSEVEQFF
length: 12
size: few
V: TRBV7-9
J: TRBJ2-1

CDR3: CASSFGEGNTEAFF
length: 14
size: .
V: TRBV28
J: TRBJ1-1

CDR3: CASSGLAGRYEQYF
length: 14
size: .
V: TRBV11-2
J: TRBJ2-7

CDR3: CASSYSETGRAFF
length: 13
size: .
V: TRBV6-5
J: TRBJ1-1

CDR3: CASSVFVSGEKLFF
length: 14
size: .
V: TRBV9
J: TRBJ1-4

CDR3: CASSEGTGVSSPLHF
length: 15
size: .
V: TRBV9
J: TRBJ1-6

CDR3: CASIEGGVGNQPQHF
length: 15
size: .
V: TRBV28
J: TRBJ1-5

CDR3: CASRVGQANQPQHF
length: 14
size: .
V: TRBV10-2
J: TRBJ1-5

CDR3: CASSRGSGGYTGELFF
length: 16
size: .
V: TRBV12-5
J: TRBJ2-2

CDR3: CATSRKTGEWDSNQPQHF
length: 18
size: once
V: TRBV15
J: TRBJ1-5

CDR3: CASSLGIVGGNEQFF
length: 15
size: .
V: TRBV19
J: TRBJ2-1

CDR3: CASSPGTGVASPLHF
length: 15
size: .
V: TRBV6-5
J: TRBJ1-6

CDR3: CASSDPGQGTYEQYF
length: 15
size: few
V: TRBV19
J: TRBJ2-7

CDR3: CASSPAGTGASGGYTF
length: 16
size: .
V: TRBV7-2
J: TRBJ1-2

CDR3: CASSPLRGITEAFF
length: 14
size: .
V: TRBV11-1
J: TRBJ1-1

CDR3: CASRPLRNSNQPQHF
length: 15
size: .
V: TRBV27
J: TRBJ1-5

CDR3: CASSQSVQGYEKLFF
length: 15
size: .
V: TRBV16
J: TRBJ1-4

CDR3: CASSLHAGQLNYGYTF
length: 16
size: .
V: TRBV5-5
J: TRBJ1-2

CDR3: CAWGAGEQYF
length: 10
size: .
V: TRBV30
J: TRBJ2-7

CDR3: CASSALGTQFSDTQYF
length: 16
size: .
V: TRBV11-2
J: TRBJ2-3

CDR3: CASSESGSGNTIYF
length: 14
size: few
V: TRBV10-1
J: TRBJ1-3